This T cell receptor beta chain was documented in a study of technical replicates of blood from several donors (TCRdb year 2017). The CDR3 runs 14 amino acids, cysteine and phenylalanine included. The sequence is cut down to CDR3 DNA, 42 bases in frame from base 1. The germline V gene (reference sequence) gives CDR1 as SEHNR and CDR2 as FQNEAQ. The V and J ends are trimmed by 5 bases and 6 bases, leaving 14 bases between them. For this clone: Its target antigen remains unknown. Base qualities were left out, and no much larger clone turns up one base away.

Library preparation used the immunoSEQ multiplex PCR assay. In TCRdb, the immuneACCESS table is reduced to in-frame sequences with V and J assigned. These tables do not hold every clone; where another copy was compared, an unresolved V gene accounts for under half, and the others remain unexplained. For this sample the table gives tens of thousands of clones, of which roughly 94% were detected only once. Together, the top ten hold about 0.25% of the sample. The rearranged chain carries TRBV7-9 and TRBJ2-4; perhaps TRBD2 is the D gene, with 5 bases matching. The source is a human donor in good health. The sequencing sample was made of T cells isolated from PBMCs. The DNA sequence is as follows: TGTGCCAGCAGCCCCGGCGTGAGGGTAAACATTCAGTACTTC. Its protein is CASSPGVRVNIQYF.